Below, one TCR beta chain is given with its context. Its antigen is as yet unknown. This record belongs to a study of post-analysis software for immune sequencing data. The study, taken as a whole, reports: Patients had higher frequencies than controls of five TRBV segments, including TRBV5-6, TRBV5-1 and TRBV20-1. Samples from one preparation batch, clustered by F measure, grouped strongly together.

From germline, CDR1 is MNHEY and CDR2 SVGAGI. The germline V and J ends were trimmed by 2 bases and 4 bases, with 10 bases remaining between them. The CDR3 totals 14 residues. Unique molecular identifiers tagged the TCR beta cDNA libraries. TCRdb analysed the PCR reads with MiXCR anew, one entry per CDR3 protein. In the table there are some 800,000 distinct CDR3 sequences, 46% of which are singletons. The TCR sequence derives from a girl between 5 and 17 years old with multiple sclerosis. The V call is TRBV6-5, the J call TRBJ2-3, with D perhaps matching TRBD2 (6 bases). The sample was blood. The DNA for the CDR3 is TGTGCCAGCAGTTACGGGACTTTTCCAGATACGCAGTATTTT. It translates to CASSYGTFPDTQYF.